One sample yielded the 16 T cell receptor beta chains listed below, sequenced in a study of T cells in Graves' hyperthyroidism and ophthalmopathy. Amplification yielded TCR beta CDR3 regions, with RNA transcripts as the source. During a first-round RT-PCR of the TCR CDR3, the HTBI primer set was used. MiXCR, run by TCRdb on the multiplex PCR reads, gives a single entry per CDR3 protein. The data contain approximately 610,000 distinct CDR3 sequences, about 14% of them singletons. Sequenced: blood. The receptors stem from a woman aged 40 to 50 with Graves' ophthalmopathy.

This clonotype was detected many times. This chain joins TRBV6-5 and TRBJ2-7; D might be TRBD1 or TRBD2, each matching 9 bases. The CDR3 covers 15 residues. Trimming removed 6 bases at V and 2 bases at J, with 17 bases between. From germline, CDR1 is MNHEY and CDR2 SVGAGI. CDR3 nucleotides: TGTGCCAGCAGGCGGGGGGGACAGGGTACCTACGAGCAGTACTTC. Protein product: CASRRGGQGTYEQYF.

This clonotype has at least ten counts. The chain employs TRBV20-1 and TRBJ1-5; TRBD1 agrees at 8 bases. V lost 6 bases and J lost 5; bases outside the gene matches: 9. This CDR3 is built from 14 residues. Looked up from germline, CDR1 is DFQATT and CDR2 is SNEGSKA (reference sequence). The CDR3 region has the DNA TGCAGTGCCAGGACAGGGAGACGCGATCAGCCCCAGCATTTT. Translated, it gives CSARTGRRDQPQHF.

This clonotype has ten or more counts. This chain uses TRBV5-4 with TRBJ1-5; no clear D gene. V lost 1 base and J 5 bases, leaving 13 bases between the germline ends. This CDR3 comprises 15 residues. Per germline, CDR1 SGHNT and CDR2 YYREEE (reference sequence). For the CDR3, the DNA is TGTGCCAGCAGCTTGTCCCCTTCCGCCGATCAGCCCCAGCATTTT. Its translation: CASSLSPSADQPQHF. Together with reference TRBV5-4 and TRBJ1-5, the CDR3 gives the full variable domain: ETGVTQSPTHLIKTRGQQVTLRCSSQSGHNTVSWYQQALGQGPQFIFQYYREEENGRGNFPPRFSGLQFPNYSSELNVNALELDDSALYLCASSLSPSADQPQHFGDGTRLSIL.

Ten or more counts support this clonotype. This chain joins TRBV24-1 and TRBJ2-5, with D perhaps TRBD2 (7 bases). The CDR3 totals 15 residues. V lost 4 bases and J 4 bases, leaving 15 bases between the germline ends. Germline CDR1 KGHDR, CDR2 SFDVKD. The CDR3 region is CATSDLRGGRETQYF. CDR3 nucleotide sequence: TGTGCCACCAGTGACTTGAGGGGGGGGCGAGAGACCCAGTACTTC.

This clonotype was observed at least ten times. The DNA for the CDR3 is TGTGCCAGCAACAGGGGAGCCTACGAGCAGTACTTC. Its translation: CASNRGAYEQYF. The V gene is TRBV28, the J gene TRBJ2-7, with TRBD1 matching over 7 bases. CDR3 length equals 12 residues. The V gene end was trimmed by 7 bases and the J gene end by 2 bases; junction bases not matched to a gene: 2. Germline CDR1 reads MDHEN; CDR2 reads SYDVKM.

This clonotype was detected many times. The rearrangement uses TRBV20-1 and TRBJ1-1, with a weak D call TRBD1 (6 bases). Germline CDR1 DFQATT, CDR2 SNEGSKA (reference sequence). The length of the CDR3 is 17 residues. The germline V and J ends were trimmed by 0 bases and 0 bases, with 17 bases remaining between them. The CDR3 loop is CSARDMARQVLNTEAFF. CDR3 nucleotides: TGCAGTGCTAGAGACATGGCTCGACAGGTACTGAACACTGAAGCTTTCTTT.

This clonotype appeared many times. The rearrangement uses TRBV4-1 and TRBJ2-5, with a possible D match to TRBD2 (5 bases). This CDR3 comprises 17 residues. Between the trimmed V and J ends, which lost 0 bases and 3 bases, there was a span of 17 bases. The V gene's germline CDR1 is MGHRA and CDR2 YSYEKL. Written as DNA, the CDR3 is TGCGCCAGCAGCCAAGAAACACACTCGTCGGGGAAAGAGACCCAGTACTTC. Amino acids: CASSQETHSSGKETQYF.

This clonotype was seen ten or more times. CDR3 DNA sequence: TGTGCCAGCAGCCTCAGCGCAGATACCTATGGCTACACCTTC. Protein product: CASSLSADTYGYTF. The chain couples TRBV6-2 or TRBV6-3 to TRBJ1-2; no definite D call. Germline loops: CDR1 MNHEY, CDR2 SVGEGT. V dropped 6 bases and J dropped 4 bases, with 15 bases sitting between them. The CDR3 is made up of 14 amino acids.

The sample holds many counts of this clonotype. The rearrangement joins TRBV20-1 to TRBJ2-5, with TRBD2 identical over 9 bases. The CDR3 loop spans 14 amino acids. Trimming removed 5 bases from V and 3 bases from J; junction bases left unmatched: 7. CDR1 and CDR2 (germline): DFQATT, SNEGSKA (reference sequence). CDR3 sequence: CSALGLAVEETQYF. The CDR3 DNA reads as TGCAGTGCTTTGGGACTAGCTGTGGAAGAGACCCAGTACTTC.

This clonotype occurred many times. The rearrangement links TRBV30 to TRBJ2-7; tentatively, D is TRBD1 (6 bases). Trimming took 0 bases from V and 5 from J, leaving 14 bases between them. The CDR3 loop spans 14 amino acids. In germline, CDR1 is GTSNPN, CDR2 SVGIG (reference sequence). The CDR3 sequence is CAWSVQGGLDEQYF. In nucleotides, the CDR3 is TGTGCCTGGAGTGTACAGGGCGGGCTCGACGAGCAGTACTTC.

The genes are TRBV18 and TRBJ2-2; possibly TRBD1 or TRBD2 for D (5 bases each). This CDR3 is 15 amino acids long. Germline CDR1 and CDR2: KGHSH and LQKENI. The V and J ends lost 3 bases and 2 bases respectively, with 10 bases between them. The CDR3 bases are TGTGCCAGCTCACCCGCCGGGACCAACACCGGGGAGCTGTTTTTT. Translated: CASSPAGTNTGELFF.

This clonotype has at least ten counts. In DNA, the CDR3 is TGTGCCAGCAGCTTGGGGGGGGCAGCAGTAGCGGGAGGGCCGTACGAGCAGTACTTC. It is translated as CASSLGGAAVAGGPYEQYF. The chain combines TRBV7-2 with TRBJ2-7; TRBD2 aligns across 11 bases. V lost 3 bases, J lost 4 bases, and 17 bases stayed unmatched. The CDR3 length is 19 residues. CDR1 and CDR2 (germline): SGHTA, FQGNSA.

This clonotype was seen ten or more times. The gene calls are TRBV28 and TRBJ1-3; the D gene is possibly TRBD1 (6 bases). There are 14 residues in the CDR3. Germline CDR1 and CDR2: MDHEN and SYDVKM. Trimming took 6 bases from V and 3 from J, leaving 12 bases between them. The CDR3 is CASSPGQHGNTIYF. Here the CDR3 DNA reads TGTGCCAGCAGCCCCGGACAGCATGGAAACACCATATATTTT.

This clonotype was counted ten times or more. The chain has TRBV20-1 and TRBJ2-7; 7 nucleotides match TRBD2. Unmatched junction bases numbered 8, after V lost 0 bases and J lost 3 bases. The CDR3 runs to 15 residues. The germline CDR1 and CDR2 sequences are DFQATT and SNEGSKA (reference sequence). This chain's CDR3 is CSARDLASGSYEQYF. Written as DNA, the CDR3 is TGCAGTGCTAGAGATCTGGCTAGCGGTAGCTACGAGCAGTACTTC.

In this sample, this clonotype turned up many times. This chain links TRBV12-3 or TRBV12-4 with TRBJ1-2; TRBD1 is a possible D gene (6 bases). This CDR3 spans 14 amino acids. V was clipped by 3 bases and J by 8 bases, with 16 bases between them. The CDR3 loop is CASSLGFRGEGYTF. The DNA for the CDR3 is TGTGCCAGCAGTTTGGGCTTCAGGGGAGAAGGCTACACCTTC.

CDR3 loop: CASGFEGNEAFF. CDR3 DNA: TGTGCTAGTGGTTTTGAGGGGAATGAAGCTTTCTTT. The chain combines TRBV12-5 with TRBJ1-1, with a tentative D call TRBD1 (5 bases). The CDR3 is 12 amino acids. Trimming took off 3 bases at V and 7 bases at J, with 9 bases between the two ends. From germline, CDR1 is LGHNT and CDR2 FRNRAP.